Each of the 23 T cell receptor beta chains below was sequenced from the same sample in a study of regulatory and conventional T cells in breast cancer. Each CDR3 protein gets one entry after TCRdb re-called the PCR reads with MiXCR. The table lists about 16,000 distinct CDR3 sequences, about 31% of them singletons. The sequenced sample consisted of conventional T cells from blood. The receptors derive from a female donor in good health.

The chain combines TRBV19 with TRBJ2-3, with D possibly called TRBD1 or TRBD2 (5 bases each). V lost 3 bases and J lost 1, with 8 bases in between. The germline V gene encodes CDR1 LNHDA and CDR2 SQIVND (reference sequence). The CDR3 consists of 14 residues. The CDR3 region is CASSMQGGTDTQYF. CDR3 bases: TGTGCCAGTAGTATGCAGGGAGGCACAGATACGCAGTATTTT. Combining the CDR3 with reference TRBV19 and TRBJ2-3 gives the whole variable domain DGGITQSPKYLFRKEGQNVTLSCEQNLNHDAMYWYRQDPGQGLRLIYYSQIVNDFQKGDIAEGYSVSREKKESFPLTVTSAQKNPTAFYLCASSMQGGTDTQYFGPGTRLTVL.

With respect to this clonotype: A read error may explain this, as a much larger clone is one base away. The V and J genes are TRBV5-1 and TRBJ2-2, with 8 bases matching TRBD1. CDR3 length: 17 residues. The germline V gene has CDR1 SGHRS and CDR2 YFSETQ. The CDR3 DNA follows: TGCGCCAGCAGCTTGGGAATTCGACAGGGGTACACCGGGGGGCTGTTTTTT. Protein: CASSLGIRQGYTGGLFF.

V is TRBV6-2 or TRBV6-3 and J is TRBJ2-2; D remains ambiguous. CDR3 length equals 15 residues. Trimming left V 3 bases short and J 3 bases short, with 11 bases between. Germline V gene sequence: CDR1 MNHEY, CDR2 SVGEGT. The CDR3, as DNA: TGTGCCAGCAGTTATTTACGACGCGACACCGGGGAGCTGTTTTTT. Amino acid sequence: CASSYLRRDTGELFF.

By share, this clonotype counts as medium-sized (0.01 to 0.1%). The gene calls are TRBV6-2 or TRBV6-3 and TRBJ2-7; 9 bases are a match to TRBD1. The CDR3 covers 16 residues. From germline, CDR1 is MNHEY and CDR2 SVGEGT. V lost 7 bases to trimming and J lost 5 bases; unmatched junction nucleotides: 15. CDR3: CASNSNRRDRDHEQYF. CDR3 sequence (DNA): TGTGCCAGCAACTCAAATCGCCGGGACAGGGATCACGAGCAGTACTTC.

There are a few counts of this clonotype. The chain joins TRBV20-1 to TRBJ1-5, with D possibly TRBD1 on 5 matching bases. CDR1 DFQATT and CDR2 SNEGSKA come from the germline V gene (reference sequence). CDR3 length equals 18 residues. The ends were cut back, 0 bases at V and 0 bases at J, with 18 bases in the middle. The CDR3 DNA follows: TGCAGTGCTAGAGAGCGGGACCGAGCTTCTGATAGCAATCAGCCCCAGCATTTT. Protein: CSARERDRASDSNQPQHF.

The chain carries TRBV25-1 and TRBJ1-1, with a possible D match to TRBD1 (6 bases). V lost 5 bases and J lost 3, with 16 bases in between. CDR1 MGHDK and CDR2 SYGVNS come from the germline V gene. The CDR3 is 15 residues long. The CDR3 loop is CASSRAGAGDTEAFF. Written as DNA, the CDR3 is TGTGCCAGCAGTCGGGCAGGGGCAGGGGACACTGAAGCTTTCTTT.

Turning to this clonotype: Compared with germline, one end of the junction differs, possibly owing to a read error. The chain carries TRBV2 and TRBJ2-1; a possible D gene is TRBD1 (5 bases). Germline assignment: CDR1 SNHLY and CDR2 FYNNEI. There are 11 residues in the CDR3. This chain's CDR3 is CASSPDNERFF. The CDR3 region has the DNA TGTGCCAGCAGTCCGGACAATGAGCGGTTCTTC.

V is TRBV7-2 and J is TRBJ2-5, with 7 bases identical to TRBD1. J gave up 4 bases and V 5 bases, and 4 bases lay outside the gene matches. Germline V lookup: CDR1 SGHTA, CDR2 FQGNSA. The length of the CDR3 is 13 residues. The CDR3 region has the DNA TGTGCCAGCAGCCCAGACAGGGCAGAGACCCAGTACTTC. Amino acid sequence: CASSPDRAETQYF. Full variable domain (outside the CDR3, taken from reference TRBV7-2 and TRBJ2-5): GAGVSQSPSNKVTEKGKDVELRCDPISGHTALYWYRQSLGQGLEFLIYFQGNSAPDKSGLPSDRFSAERTGGSVSTLTIQRTQQEDSAVYLCASSPDRAETQYFGPGTRLLVL.

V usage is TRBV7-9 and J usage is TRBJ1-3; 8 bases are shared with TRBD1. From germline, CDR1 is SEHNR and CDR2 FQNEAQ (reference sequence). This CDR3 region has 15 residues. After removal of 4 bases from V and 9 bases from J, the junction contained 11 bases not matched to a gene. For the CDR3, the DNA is TGTGCCAGCAGCTCTTGGACAGGGCGTGCTAGCACCATATATTTT. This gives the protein CASSSWTGRASTIYF.

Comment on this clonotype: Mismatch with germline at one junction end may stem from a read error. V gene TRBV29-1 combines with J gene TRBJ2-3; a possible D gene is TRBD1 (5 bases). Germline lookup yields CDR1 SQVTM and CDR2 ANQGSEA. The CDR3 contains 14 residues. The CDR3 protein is CSVAGAGSTDTQYF. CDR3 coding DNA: TGCAGCGTTGCTGGGGCAGGAAGCACAGATACGCAGTATTTC.

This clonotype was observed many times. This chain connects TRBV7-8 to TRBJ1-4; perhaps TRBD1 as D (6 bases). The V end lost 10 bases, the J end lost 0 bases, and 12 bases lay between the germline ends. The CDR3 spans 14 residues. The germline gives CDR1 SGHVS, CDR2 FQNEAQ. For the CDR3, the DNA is TGTGCCACCTCAGGGGCTTCAACTAATGAAAAACTGTTTTTT. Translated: CATSGASTNEKLFF.

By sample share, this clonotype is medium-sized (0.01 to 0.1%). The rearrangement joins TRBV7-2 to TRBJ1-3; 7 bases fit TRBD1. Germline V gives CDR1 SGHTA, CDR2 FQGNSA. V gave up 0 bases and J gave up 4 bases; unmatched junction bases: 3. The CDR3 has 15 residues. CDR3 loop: CASSLARTGGNTIYF. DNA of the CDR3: TGTGCCAGCAGCTTAGCGCGGACAGGCGGAAACACCATATATTTT. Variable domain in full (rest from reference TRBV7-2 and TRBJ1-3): GAGVSQSPSNKVTEKGKDVELRCDPISGHTALYWYRQSLGQGLEFLIYFQGNSAPDKSGLPSDRFSAERTGGSVSTLTIQRTQQEDSAVYLCASSLARTGGNTIYFGEGSWLTVV.

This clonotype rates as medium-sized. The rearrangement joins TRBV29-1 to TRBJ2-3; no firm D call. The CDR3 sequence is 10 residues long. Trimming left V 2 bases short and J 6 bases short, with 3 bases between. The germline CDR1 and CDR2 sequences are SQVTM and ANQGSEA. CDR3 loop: CSVEPDTQYF. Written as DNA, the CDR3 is TGCAGCGTTGAACCCGATACGCAGTATTTT.

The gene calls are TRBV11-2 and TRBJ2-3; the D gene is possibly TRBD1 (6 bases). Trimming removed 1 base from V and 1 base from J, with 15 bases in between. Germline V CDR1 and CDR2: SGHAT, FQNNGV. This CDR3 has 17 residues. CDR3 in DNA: TGTGCCAGCAGCTTAGGGATTGGGGGCGCAGGCACAGATACGCAGTATTTT. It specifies CASSLGIGGAGTDTQYF.

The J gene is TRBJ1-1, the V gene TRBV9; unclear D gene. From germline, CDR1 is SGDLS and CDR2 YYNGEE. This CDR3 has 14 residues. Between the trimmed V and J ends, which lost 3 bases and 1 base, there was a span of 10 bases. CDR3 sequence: CASSALTQNTEAFF. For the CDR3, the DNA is TGTGCCAGCAGCGCCTTAACACAGAACACTGAAGCTTTCTTT. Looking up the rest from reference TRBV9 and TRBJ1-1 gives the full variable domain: DSGVTQTPKHLITATGQRVTLRCSPRSGDLSVYWYQQSLDQGLQFLIQYYNGEERAKGNILERFSAQQFPDLHSELNLSSLELGDSALYFCASSALTQNTEAFFGQGTRLTVV.

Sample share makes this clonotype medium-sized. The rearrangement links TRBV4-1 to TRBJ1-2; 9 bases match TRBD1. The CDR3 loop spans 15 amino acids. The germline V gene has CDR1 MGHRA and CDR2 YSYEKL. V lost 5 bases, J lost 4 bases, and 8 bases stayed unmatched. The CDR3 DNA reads TGCGCCAGCAGCGTCGAAGACAGGGGGGGCTATGGCTACACCTTC. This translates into CASSVEDRGGYGYTF.

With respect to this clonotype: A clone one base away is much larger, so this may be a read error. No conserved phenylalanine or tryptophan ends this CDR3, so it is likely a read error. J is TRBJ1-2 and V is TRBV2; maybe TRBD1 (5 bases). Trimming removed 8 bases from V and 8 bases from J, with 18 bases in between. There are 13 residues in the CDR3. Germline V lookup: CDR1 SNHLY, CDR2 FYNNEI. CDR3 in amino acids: CASSTGTERGYTL. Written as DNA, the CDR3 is TGTGCCAGCTCAACAGGAACCGAAAGGGGCTACACCCTC.

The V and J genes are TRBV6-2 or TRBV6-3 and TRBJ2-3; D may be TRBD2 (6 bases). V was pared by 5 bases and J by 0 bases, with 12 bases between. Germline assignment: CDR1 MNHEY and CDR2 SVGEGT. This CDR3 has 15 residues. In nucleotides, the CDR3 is TGTGCCAGCAGTCTGACTAGACAGAGCACAGATACGCAGTATTTT. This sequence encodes CASSLTRQSTDTQYF.

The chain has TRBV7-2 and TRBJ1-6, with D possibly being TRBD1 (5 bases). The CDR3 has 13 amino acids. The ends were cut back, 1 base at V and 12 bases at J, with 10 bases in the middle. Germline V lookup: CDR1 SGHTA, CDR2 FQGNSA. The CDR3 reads CASSLDRGGPLHF. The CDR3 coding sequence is TGTGCCAGCAGCTTAGACCGGGGGGGACCCCTCCACTTT. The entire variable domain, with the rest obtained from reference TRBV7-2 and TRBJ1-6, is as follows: GAGVSQSPSNKVTEKGKDVELRCDPISGHTALYWYRQSLGQGLEFLIYFQGNSAPDKSGLPSDRFSAERTGGSVSTLTIQRTQQEDSAVYLCASSLDRGGPLHFGNGTRLTVT.

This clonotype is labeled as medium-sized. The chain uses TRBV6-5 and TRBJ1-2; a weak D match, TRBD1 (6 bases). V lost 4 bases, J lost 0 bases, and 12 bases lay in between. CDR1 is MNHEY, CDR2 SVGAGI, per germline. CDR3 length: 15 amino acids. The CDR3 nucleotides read TGTGCCAGCAGTTCTCGGGACACTGCTAACTATGGCTACACCTTC. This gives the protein CASSSRDTANYGYTF.

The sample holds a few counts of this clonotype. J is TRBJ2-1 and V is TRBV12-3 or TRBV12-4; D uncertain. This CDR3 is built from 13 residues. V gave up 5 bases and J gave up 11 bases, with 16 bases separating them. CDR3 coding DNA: TGTGCCAGCAGTCCAATATCTACGGATCAGCAGTTCTTC. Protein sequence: CASSPISTDQQFF.

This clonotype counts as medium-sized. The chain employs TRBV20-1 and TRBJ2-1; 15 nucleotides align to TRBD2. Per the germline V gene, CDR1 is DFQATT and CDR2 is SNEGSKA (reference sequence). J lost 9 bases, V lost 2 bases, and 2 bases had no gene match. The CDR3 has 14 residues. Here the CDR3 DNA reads TGCAGTGCTAGAAGGACTAGCGGGGGGGTTGAGCAGTTCTTC. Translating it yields CSARRTSGGVEQFF.

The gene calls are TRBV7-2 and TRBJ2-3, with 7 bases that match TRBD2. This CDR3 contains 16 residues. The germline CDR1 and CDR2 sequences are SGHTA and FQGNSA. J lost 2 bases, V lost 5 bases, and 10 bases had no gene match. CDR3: CASSPRLAEITDTQYF. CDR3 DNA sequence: TGTGCCAGCAGCCCTCGGCTAGCGGAAATCACAGATACGCAGTATTTT.